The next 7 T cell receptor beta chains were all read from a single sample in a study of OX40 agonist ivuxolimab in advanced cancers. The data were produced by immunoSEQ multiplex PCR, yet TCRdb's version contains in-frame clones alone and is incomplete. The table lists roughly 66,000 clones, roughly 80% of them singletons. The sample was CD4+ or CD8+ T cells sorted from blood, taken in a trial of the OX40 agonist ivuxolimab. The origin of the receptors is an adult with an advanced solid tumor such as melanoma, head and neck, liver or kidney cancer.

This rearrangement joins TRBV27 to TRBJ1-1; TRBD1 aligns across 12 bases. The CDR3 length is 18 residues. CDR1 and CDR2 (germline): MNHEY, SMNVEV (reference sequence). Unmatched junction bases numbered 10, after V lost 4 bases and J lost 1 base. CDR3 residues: CASSSTAGTGGRNTEAFF. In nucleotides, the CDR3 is TGTGCCAGCAGTTCGACGGCCGGGACAGGGGGCCGGAACACTGAAGCTTTCTTT.

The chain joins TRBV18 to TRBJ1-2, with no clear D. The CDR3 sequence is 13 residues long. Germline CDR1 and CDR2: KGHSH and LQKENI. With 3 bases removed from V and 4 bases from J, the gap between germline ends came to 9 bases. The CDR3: CASSPGEAYGYTF. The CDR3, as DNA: TGTGCCAGCTCACCGGGCGAGGCCTATGGCTACACCTTC. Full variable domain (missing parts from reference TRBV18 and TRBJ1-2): NAGVMQNPRHLVRRRGQEARLRCSPMKGHSHVYWYRQLPEEGLKFMVYLQKENIIDESGMPKERFSAEFPKEGPSILRIQQVVRGDSAAYFCASSPGEAYGYTFGSGTRLTVV.

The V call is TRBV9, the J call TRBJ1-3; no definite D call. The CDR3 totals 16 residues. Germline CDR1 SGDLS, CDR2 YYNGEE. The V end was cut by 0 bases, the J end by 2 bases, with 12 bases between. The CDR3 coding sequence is TGTGCCAGCAGCGTAGGCTGGGTCAGCCCTGGAAACACCATATATTTT. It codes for CASSVGWVSPGNTIYF.

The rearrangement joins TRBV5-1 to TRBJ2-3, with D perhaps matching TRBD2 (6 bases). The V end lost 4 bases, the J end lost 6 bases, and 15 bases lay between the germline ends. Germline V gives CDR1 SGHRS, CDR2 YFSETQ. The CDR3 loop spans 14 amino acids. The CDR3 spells CASSATTSSDTQYF. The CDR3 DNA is TGCGCCAGCAGCGCGACGACTAGTAGCGATACGCAGTATTTT.

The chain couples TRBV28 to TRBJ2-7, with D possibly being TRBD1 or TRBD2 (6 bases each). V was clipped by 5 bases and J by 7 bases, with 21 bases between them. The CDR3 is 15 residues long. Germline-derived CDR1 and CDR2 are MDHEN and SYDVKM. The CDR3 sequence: CASSPSSGGRREQYF. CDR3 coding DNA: TGTGCCAGCAGTCCGAGTTCCGGGGGCCGGAGAGAGCAGTACTTC.

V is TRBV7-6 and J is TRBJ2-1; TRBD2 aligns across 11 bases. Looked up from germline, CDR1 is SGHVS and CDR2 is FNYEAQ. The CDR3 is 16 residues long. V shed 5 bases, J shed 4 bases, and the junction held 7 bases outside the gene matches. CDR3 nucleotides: TGTGCCAGCAGCCAATCGGGACTAGCGGAATACAATGAGCAGTTCTTC. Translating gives CASSQSGLAEYNEQFF.

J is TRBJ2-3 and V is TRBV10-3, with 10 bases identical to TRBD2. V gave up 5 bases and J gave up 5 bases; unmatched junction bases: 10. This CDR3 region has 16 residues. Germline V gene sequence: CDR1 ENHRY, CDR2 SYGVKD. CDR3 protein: CAISQRQAGGLDTQYF. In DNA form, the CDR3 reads TGTGCCATCAGTCAGCGGCAAGCGGGGGGGTTAGATACGCAGTATTTT.